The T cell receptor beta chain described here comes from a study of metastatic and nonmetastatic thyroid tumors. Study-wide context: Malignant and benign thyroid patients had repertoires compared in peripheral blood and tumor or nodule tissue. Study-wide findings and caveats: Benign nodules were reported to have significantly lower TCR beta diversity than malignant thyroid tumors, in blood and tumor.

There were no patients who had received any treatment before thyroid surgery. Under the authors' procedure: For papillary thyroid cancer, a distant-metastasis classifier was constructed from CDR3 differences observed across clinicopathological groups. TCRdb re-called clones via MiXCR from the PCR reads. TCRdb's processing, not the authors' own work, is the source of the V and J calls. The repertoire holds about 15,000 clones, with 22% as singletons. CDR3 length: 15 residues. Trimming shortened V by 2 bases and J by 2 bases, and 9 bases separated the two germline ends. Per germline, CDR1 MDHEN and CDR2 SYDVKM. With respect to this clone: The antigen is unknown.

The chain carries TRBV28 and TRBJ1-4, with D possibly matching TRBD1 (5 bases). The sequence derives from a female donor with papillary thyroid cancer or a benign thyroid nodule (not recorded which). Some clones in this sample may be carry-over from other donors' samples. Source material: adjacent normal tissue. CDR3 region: CASSLGGSTNEKLFF. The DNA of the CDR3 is TGTGCCAGCAGTTTAGGGGGGTCGACTAATGAAAAACTGTTTTTT.